Sequencing of this T cell receptor beta chain was carried out in a study of human T cells and chemical hapten exposure. Turning to the study itself: For sensitization, 2% DPC was applied to an approximately 2 cm by approximately 2 cm patch of upper inner arm skin. The patients, most of them female, presented with alopecia areata, totalis or universalis.

Time point here: pre-sensitization, week 0. Described treatment: therapeutic diphenylcyclopropenone sensitization with weekly scalp DPC. Study results and limitations: Patch test score tracked positively with PT1 expanded TCR counts.

V was shortened by 1 base and J by 3 bases, with 11 bases between the two germline ends. Looked up from germline, CDR1 is SGHTA and CDR2 is FQGNSA. This CDR3 comprises 15 residues. This clonotype appeared a few times. What it recognizes is unknown. From the RACE reads, TCRdb called clonotypes with MiXCR, one entry per CDR3 protein. The table has more than 300,000 distinct CDR3 sequences, less than 6.5% seen once; the top ten hold around 2.6%. Sequencing used whole blood, obtained in connection with sensitization to the hapten diphenylcyclopropenone (DPC). The chain carries TRBV7-2 and TRBJ2-3, with D possibly matching TRBD2 (6 bases). This TCR was sampled from a woman aged 50 to 60 with alopecia areata. Some clones in this sample may be carry-over from other donors' samples. This CDR3 reads CASSLVGGVTDTQYF. The CDR3, as DNA: TGTGCCAGCAGCTTAGTCGGCGGGGTAACAGATACGCAGTATTTT. Full variable domain (rest looked up from reference TRBV7-2 and TRBJ2-3): GAGVSQSPSNKVTEKGKDVELRCDPISGHTALYWYRQSLGQGLEFLIYFQGNSAPDKSGLPSDRFSAERTGGSVSTLTIQRTQQEDSAVYLCASSLVGGVTDTQYFGPGTRLTVL.